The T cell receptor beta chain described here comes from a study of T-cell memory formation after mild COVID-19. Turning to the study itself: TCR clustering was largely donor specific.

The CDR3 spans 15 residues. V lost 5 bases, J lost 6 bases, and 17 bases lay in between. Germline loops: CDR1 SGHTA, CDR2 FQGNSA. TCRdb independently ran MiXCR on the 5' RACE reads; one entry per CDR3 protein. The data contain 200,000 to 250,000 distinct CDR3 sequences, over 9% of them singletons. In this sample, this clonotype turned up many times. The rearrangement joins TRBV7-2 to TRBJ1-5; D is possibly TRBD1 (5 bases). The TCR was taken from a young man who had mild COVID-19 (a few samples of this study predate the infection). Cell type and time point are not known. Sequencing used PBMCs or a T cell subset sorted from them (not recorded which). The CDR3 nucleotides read TGTGCCAGCAGCCAGGACGGGAGGGGTAGTCAGCCCCAGCATTTT. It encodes CASSQDGRGSQPQHF.